This TCR beta chain was identified in a study of T cell responses to AZD1222 COVID-19 vaccine. Libraries were prepared by immunoSEQ multiplex PCR; TCRdb keeps only in-frame clonotypes and omits some of them. The sample includes roughly 100,000 clones, 86% of them seen just once. Trimming took 2 bases from V and 4 from J; bases not matched to a gene: 10. Germline CDR1 KGHSH, CDR2 LQKENI. This CDR3 comprises 16 residues. Material: peripheral blood, obtained 28 days after the second dose of the MenACWY control vaccine. The TCR sequence derives from an adult who received the MenACWY meningococcal vaccine as a control. The chain is built from TRBV18 and TRBJ1-2; 7 nucleotides agree with TRBD1. CDR3 amino acids: CASSPSHGGGFYGYTF. As DNA, the CDR3 is TGTGCCAGCTCACCAAGTCACGGAGGGGGCTTCTATGGCTACACCTTC.